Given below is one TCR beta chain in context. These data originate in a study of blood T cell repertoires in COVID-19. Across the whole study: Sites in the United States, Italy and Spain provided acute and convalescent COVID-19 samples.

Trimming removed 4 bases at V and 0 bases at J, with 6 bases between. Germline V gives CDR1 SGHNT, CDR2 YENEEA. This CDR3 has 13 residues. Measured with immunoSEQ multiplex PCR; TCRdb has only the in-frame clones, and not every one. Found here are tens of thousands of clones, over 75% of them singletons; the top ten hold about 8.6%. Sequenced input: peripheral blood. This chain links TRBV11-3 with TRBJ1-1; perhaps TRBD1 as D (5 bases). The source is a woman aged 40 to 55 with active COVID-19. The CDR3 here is CASSSTVNTEAFF. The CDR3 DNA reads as TGTGCCAGCAGCTCGACAGTGAACACTGAAGCTTTCTTT.